This T cell receptor (beta chain) comes out of a study of CXCR3-negative and CXCR3-positive naive CD8 T cells. General study results and limits: In CXCR3-positive naive cells, the TRB CDR3s were more hydrophobic than in CXCR3-negative naive cells.

CD45RO-CCR7+CD27+CD95- cells counted as naive CD8+ T cells. The CDR3 loop spans 15 amino acids. CDR1 SEHNR and CDR2 FQNEAQ come from the germline V gene (reference sequence). Note on this clonotype: Its antigen is undetermined.

Researchers prepared the TRB cDNA libraries using 5' RACE with UMI labels. TCRdb re-analyzed the 5' RACE reads; it lists each CDR3 protein once, without DNA. Seen in this sample are approximately 58,000 distinct CDR3 sequences; the ten most common clones hold approximately 0.4%. The sequence was collected from a human donor in good health. Some clones in this sample may be carry-over from other donors' samples. The chain links TRBV7-9 to TRBJ2-7; TCRdb's D gene call, TRBD2, goes unchecked for lack of DNA. Sequenced material: naive CXCR3- CD8+ T cells from blood. Subset reported: CD45RO-CCR7+CD27+CD95- naive CD8+ T cells lacking CXCR3 (TNR3-). CDR3 loop: CASSLTEHALGEQYF.